Each of the 21 T cell receptor beta chains below was sequenced from the same sample in a study of CD8+ T cells in alopecia areata (dated by TCRdb to 2017 to 2018). The protocol used for the library was the immunoSEQ multiplex PCR assay. RNA was extracted from all samples and reverse transcribed into cDNA, which served as template for TCR sequencing. The immuneACCESS repertoire file appears here via TCRdb, limited to in-frame rearrangements. These files lack a portion of the clones; in checked studies, under half of the deficit traces to unresolved V genes, and the cause of the others is not known. Counted in this sample were 150,000 or so clones; 87% of them appeared once. Approximately 15% of the sample is held by the ten biggest clonotypes. The sample's time point label is to be understood as: baseline before oral tofacitinib. This specimen was CD8+ T cells sorted from blood, taken at week 0. The source of these receptors is a human donor with alopecia areata.

The chain joins TRBV27 to TRBJ2-3, with D tentatively TRBD2 (5 bases). Germline V gene data show CDR1 as MNHEY and CDR2 as SMNVEV (reference sequence). V lost 6 bases and J lost 6, with 7 bases in between. This CDR3 has 11 amino acids. This chain's CDR3 is CASSTGDTQYF. CDR3 nucleotide sequence: TGTGCCAGCAGCACGGGGGATACGCAGTATTTT.

The gene calls are TRBV7-9 and TRBJ1-4, with TRBD1 as a possible D gene (5 bases). The CDR3 covers 12 residues. Per germline, CDR1 SEHNR and CDR2 FQNEAQ (reference sequence). The CDR3 bases are TGTGCTTCCGGGACGGCTAATGAAAAACTGTTTTTT. This translates into CASGTANEKLFF.

V is TRBV29-1 and J is TRBJ2-7; D possibly corresponds to TRBD1 (6 bases). Germline assignment: CDR1 SQVTM and CDR2 ANQGSEA. This CDR3 spans 11 amino acids. V lost 0 bases, J lost 7 bases, and 7 bases lay in between. As DNA, the CDR3 is TGCAGCGTTGAAGATCAGGGGGAGCAGTACTTC. Protein: CSVEDQGEQYF.

This sequence joins TRBV6-1 and TRBJ2-7, with a possible D match to TRBD2 (5 bases). The V and J ends lost 4 bases and 4 bases respectively, with 14 bases between them. Germline values: CDR1 MNHNS, CDR2 SASEGT. The CDR3 extends over 14 amino acids. CDR3 loop: CASSGGASGYEQYF. In DNA, the CDR3 is TGTGCCAGCAGTGGGGGAGCCTCGGGGTACGAGCAGTACTTC.

The chain joins TRBV27 to TRBJ2-7; no firm D call. V dropped 2 bases and J dropped 0 bases, with 8 bases sitting between them. CDR3 length: 14 amino acids. The germline CDR1 and CDR2 sequences are MNHEY and SMNVEV (reference sequence). CDR3 nucleotides: TGTGCCAGCAGTTTAAGGTCCTACTCCTACGAGCAGTACTTC. Translating gives CASSLRSYSYEQYF.

V usage is TRBV29-1 and J usage is TRBJ2-1; a weak D match, TRBD2 (5 bases). CDR3 length: 17 amino acids. The V and J ends lost 2 bases and 0 bases respectively, with 17 bases between them. The germline V gene encodes CDR1 SQVTM and CDR2 ANQGSEA. The CDR3: CSVELPGERSSYNEQFF. The DNA for the CDR3 is TGCAGCGTTGAACTGCCTGGTGAGCGGTCCTCCTACAATGAGCAGTTCTTC.

The chain is built from TRBV14 and TRBJ2-5; 7 nucleotides align to TRBD1. The length of the CDR3 is 17 residues. V was pared by 0 bases and J by 7 bases, with 14 bases of the junction left unmatched. Per germline, CDR1 SGHDN and CDR2 FVKESK. CDR3 in amino acids: CASSQEPRQGPAGTQYF. The CDR3 DNA follows: TGTGCCAGCAGCCAAGAACCCCGACAGGGACCGGCCGGGACCCAGTACTTC.

J is TRBJ1-1 and V is TRBV4-1, with TRBD1 as a possible D gene (6 bases). The germline CDR1 and CDR2 sequences are MGHRA and YSYEKL. CDR3 size: 15 residues. Trimming took 6 bases from V and 2 from J, leaving 16 bases between them. CDR3 in DNA: TGCGCCAGCAGGATACTACCGGGGACAAACACTGAAGCTTTCTTT. It is translated as CASRILPGTNTEAFF.

The genes are TRBV29-1 and TRBJ2-7; 7 nucleotides match TRBD2. The CDR3 consists of 13 residues. CDR1 and CDR2 (germline): SQVTM, ANQGSEA. V was pared by 0 bases and J by 4 bases, with 3 bases of the junction left unmatched. The DNA of the CDR3 is TGCAGCGTTGAAGATCACGGGGGGTACGAGCAGTACTTC. Residues: CSVEDHGGYEQYF.

The CDR3 spells CASNPTSGSVYEQYF. In DNA, the CDR3 is TGTGCCAGCAACCCGACTAGCGGGAGCGTATACGAGCAGTACTTC. The gene calls are TRBV6-1 and TRBJ2-7; 12 bases are shared with TRBD2. Germline values: CDR1 MNHNS, CDR2 SASEGT. Trimming cost V 7 bases and J 4 bases; bases outside gene matches: 8. This CDR3 contains 15 residues.

The rearrangement joins TRBV6-5 to TRBJ2-1, with 7 positions matching TRBD1. The CDR3 totals 14 residues. Per germline, CDR1 MNHEY and CDR2 SVGAGI. Germline trimming cut 5 bases from V and 4 bases from J; bases unmatched to any gene: 5. CDR3 sequence: CASSRQGPYNEQFF. The CDR3 DNA is TGTGCCAGCAGTCGACAGGGCCCTTACAATGAGCAGTTCTTC.

The chain recombines TRBV27 with TRBJ2-5; weak D call: TRBD1 (5 bases). This CDR3 has 11 residues. V was pared by 4 bases and J by 5 bases, with 5 bases between. Germline V gene lookup returns CDR1 MNHEY and CDR2 SMNVEV (reference sequence). The CDR3 DNA reads TGTGCCAGCAGTTCAGGGGAGACCCAGTACTTC. Its protein product is CASSSGETQYF.

This sequence joins TRBV5-1 and TRBJ2-7, with D possibly called TRBD1 or TRBD2 (5 bases each). Trimming shortened V by 0 bases and J by 5 bases, and 12 bases separated the two germline ends. CDR1 is SGHRS, CDR2 YFSETQ, per germline. The CDR3 spans 14 residues. CDR3 sequence reads: CASSLGSGLHEQYF. In DNA, the CDR3 is TGCGCCAGCAGCTTGGGGTCGGGGCTCCACGAGCAGTACTTC.

The chain couples TRBV6-5 to TRBJ2-3; 8 nucleotides align to TRBD2. The CDR3 totals 16 residues. V gave up 0 bases and J gave up 3 bases; unmatched junction bases: 5. Germline assignment: CDR1 MNHEY and CDR2 SVGAGI. The CDR3 is CASSYSVSGVTDTQYF. Written as DNA, the CDR3 is TGTGCCAGCAGTTACTCCGTTAGCGGGGTAACAGATACGCAGTATTTT.

The chain links TRBV12-5 to TRBJ2-5; D is ambiguous. V shed 0 bases and J shed 5 bases, with 13 bases lying between them. Germline V gene sequence: CDR1 LGHNT, CDR2 FRNRAP. The CDR3 is made up of 15 amino acids. CDR3 sequence: CASGLVLYEEETQYF. The CDR3 DNA reads TGTGCTAGTGGTTTGGTATTGTACGAGGAGGAGACCCAGTACTTC.

The chain recombines TRBV14 with TRBJ2-1, with TRBD1 identical over 9 bases. The trim removed 4 bases at V and 3 bases at J, leaving 4 bases unmatched. The CDR3 sequence is 15 residues long. Germline V gene sequence: CDR1 SGHDN, CDR2 FVKESK. The CDR3 loop is CASSPSGQGYNEQFF. DNA of the CDR3: TGTGCCAGCAGCCCGTCGGGACAGGGCTACAATGAGCAGTTCTTC.

The V call is TRBV29-1, the J call TRBJ2-2, with D uncertain. In germline, CDR1 is SQVTM, CDR2 ANQGSEA. The ends were cut back, 1 base at V and 1 base at J, with 13 bases in the middle. The CDR3 covers 16 residues. CDR3 bases: TGCAGCGTTGAAGGCTCCCGCGCCAGGAACACCGGGGAGCTGTTTTTT. Amino acid sequence: CSVEGSRARNTGELFF.

V gene TRBV4-1 combines with J gene TRBJ1-4; D gene uncertain. CDR1 and CDR2 from the germline V gene are MGHRA and YSYEKL. This CDR3 contains 14 residues. The V end lost 3 bases, the J end lost 8 bases, and 13 bases lay between the germline ends. The CDR3 DNA reads TGCGCCAGCAGCCAGTCCTCTTCCCGAGAAAAACTGTTTTTT. Translation: CASSQSSSREKLFF.

The genes are TRBV7-3 and TRBJ2-7; possibly TRBD2 for D (6 bases). Germline V gene lookup returns CDR1 SGHTA and CDR2 FQGTGA. This CDR3 has 14 residues. Trimming took off 5 bases at V and 2 bases at J, with 13 bases between the two ends. The CDR3 DNA reads as TGTGCCAGCAGCCCCCGGGACTCGACCTACGAGCAGTACTTC. This translates into CASSPRDSTYEQYF.

The V and J genes are TRBV30 and TRBJ2-7, with TRBD2 matching over 7 bases. Germline-derived CDR1 and CDR2 are GTSNPN and SVGIG (reference sequence). The CDR3 has 15 amino acids. J lost 2 bases, V lost 4 bases, and 11 bases had no gene match. The CDR3 spells CAWTPFERGPYEQYF. The CDR3 bases are TGTGCCTGGACCCCTTTTGAGCGGGGTCCCTACGAGCAGTACTTC.

The chain carries TRBV11-2 and TRBJ2-7; TRBD2 matches 13 bases. This CDR3 region has 17 residues. With V trimmed by 3 bases and J by 5 bases, 10 bases remained unmatched. CDR1 and CDR2 (germline): SGHAT, FQNNGV. CDR3 in amino acids: CASSFSQLAGGRNEQYF. The CDR3 DNA follows: TGTGCCAGCAGCTTCTCCCAACTAGCGGGGGGGAGGAACGAGCAGTACTTC.